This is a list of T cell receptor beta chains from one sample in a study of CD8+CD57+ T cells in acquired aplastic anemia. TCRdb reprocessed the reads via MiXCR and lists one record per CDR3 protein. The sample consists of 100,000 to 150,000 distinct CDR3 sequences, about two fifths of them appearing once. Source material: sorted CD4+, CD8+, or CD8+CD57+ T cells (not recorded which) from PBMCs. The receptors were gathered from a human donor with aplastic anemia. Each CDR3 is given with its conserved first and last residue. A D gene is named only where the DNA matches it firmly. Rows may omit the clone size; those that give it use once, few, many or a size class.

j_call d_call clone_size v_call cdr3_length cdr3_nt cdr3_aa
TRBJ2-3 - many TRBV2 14 TGTGCCAGTTCAGATGCCAATCTTCGATGGGGGCAGTATTTT CASSDANLRWGQYF
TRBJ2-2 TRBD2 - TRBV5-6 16 TGTGCCAGCAGCAATAGCGGGGGGGCGGACACCGGGGAGCTGTTTTTT CASSNSGGADTGELFF
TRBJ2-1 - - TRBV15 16 TGTGCCACCAGCCTGCGTACTACTGGCCTACAAAGTGAGCAGTTCTTC CATSLRTTGLQSEQFF
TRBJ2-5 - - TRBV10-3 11 TGTGCCATCAGCGATAGGAAGACCCAGTACTTC CAISDRKTQYF
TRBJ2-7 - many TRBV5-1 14 TGCGCCAGCAGCCGGGACGGGAGCTCCTACGAGCAGTACTTC CASSRDGSSYEQYF
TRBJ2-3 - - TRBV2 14 TGTGCCAGCACTGGACTACTCAGCACAGATACGCAGTATTTT CASTGLLSTDTQYF
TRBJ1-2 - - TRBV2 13 TGTGCCAGCTCGACGGGGCAGGACTATGGCTACACCTTC CASSTGQDYGYTF
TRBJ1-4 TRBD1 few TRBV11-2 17 TGTGCCAGCAGCTCCACACCGGGACAGGGAAAAGGTGAAAAACTGTTTTTT CASSSTPGQGKGEKLFF
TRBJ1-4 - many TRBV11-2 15 TGTGCCAGCAGCATAACAGGGTTGGCAAATGAAAAACTGTTTTTT CASSITGLANEKLFF
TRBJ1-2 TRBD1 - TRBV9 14 TGTGCCAGCAGCGGATCGGGACAGGGCAATGGCTACACCTTC CASSGSGQGNGYTF
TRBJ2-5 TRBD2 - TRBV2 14 TGTGCCAGCAGGACTAGCGGGAGTTTTGAGACCCAGCACTTC CASRTSGSFETQHF
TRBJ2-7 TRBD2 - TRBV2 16 TGTGCCAGCAGTGGGGGCCCCCCGGGACTAGCTTCCGAGCAGTACTTC CASSGGPPGLASEQYF
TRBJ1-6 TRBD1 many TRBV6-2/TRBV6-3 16 TGTGCCAGCAGTTTGGTGACAGGGGGCATTTATTCACCCCTCCACTTT CASSLVTGGIYSPLHF
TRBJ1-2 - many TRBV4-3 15 TGCGCCAGCAGCCAAGTAGGGGGGGCCAGGGGCGGCTACACCTTC CASSQVGGARGGYTF
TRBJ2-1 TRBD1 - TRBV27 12 TGTGCCAGCAGTTTTCCACAGGGGTACCAGTTCTTC CASSFPQGYQFF
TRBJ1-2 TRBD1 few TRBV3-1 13 TGTGCCAGCAGCTTCACAGGGGTCTATGGCTACACCTTC CASSFTGVYGYTF
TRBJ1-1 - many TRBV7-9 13 TGTGCCAGCAGCTCGGGGGGGAACACTGAAGCTTTCTTT CASSSGGNTEAFF
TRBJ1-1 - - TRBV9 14 TGTGCCAGCAGCCTAGACAGCGGGAACACTGAAGCTTTCTTT CASSLDSGNTEAFF
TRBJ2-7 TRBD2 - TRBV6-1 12 TGTGCCGCGTGCGGGGAGGGCTACGAGCAGTACTTC CAACGEGYEQYF
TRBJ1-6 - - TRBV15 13 TGTGCCACCAAGGAGGGCTATAATTCACCCCTCCACTTT CATKEGYNSPLHF
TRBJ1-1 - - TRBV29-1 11 TGCGGCGTTGAAGGGAACACTGAGGCTTTCTTT CGVEGNTEAFF
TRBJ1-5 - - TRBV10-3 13 TGTGCCAGCAGTCCCAGTTACGGCCAGCCCCAGCATTTT CASSPSYGQPQHF
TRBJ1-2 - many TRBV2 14 TGTGCCAGCAGTGTGGTCCGGCAGAACTATGGCTACACCTTC CASSVVRQNYGYTF
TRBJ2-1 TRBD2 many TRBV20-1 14 TGCAGTCCTTACGGGGGGGGGGACACCAATGAGCAGTTCTTC CSPYGGGDTNEQFF
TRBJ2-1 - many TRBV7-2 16 TGTGCCAGCAGCTTTCAAGTTGGTTACTCCCACAATGAGCAGTTCTTC CASSFQVGYSHNEQFF
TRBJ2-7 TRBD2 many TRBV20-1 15 TGCAGTGCTAGAGATCGTGGGGACTACCACTACGAGCAGTACTTC CSARDRGDYHYEQYF
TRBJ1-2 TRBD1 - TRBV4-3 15 TGCGCCAGCAGCCAAGCACTACAGGGGGACTATGGCTACACCTTC CASSQALQGDYGYTF
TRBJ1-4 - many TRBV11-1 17 TGTGCCAGCAGCCCACCCAGTTTGGCAGCCATTAATGAAAAACTGTTTTTT CASSPPSLAAINEKLFF
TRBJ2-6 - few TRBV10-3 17 TGTGCCAGCAGTTTAGAGGGATTTGCCTCTGGGGCCAACGTCCTGACTTTC CASSLEGFASGANVLTF
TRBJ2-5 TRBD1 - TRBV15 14 TGTGCCACCAGCAGCCGACAGGGCCAGGAGACCCAGTGCTTC CATSSRQGQETQCF
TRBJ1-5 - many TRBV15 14 TGTGCCACCAGCAGCGACCGTGGCAATCAGCCCCAGCATTTT CATSSDRGNQPQHF
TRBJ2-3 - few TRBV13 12 TGTGCCAGCAGCGGGGAGCCGGATACGCAGTATTTT CASSGEPDTQYF
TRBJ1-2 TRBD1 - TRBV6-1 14 TGTGCCAGCAGTGGACAGGGCCTTTACTATGGCTACACCTTC CASSGQGLYYGYTF
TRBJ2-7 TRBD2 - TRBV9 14 TGTGCCAGCAGCGTGTCGGGACTAGTCTACGAGCAGTACTTC CASSVSGLVYEQYF
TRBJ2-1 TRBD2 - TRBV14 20 TGTGCCAGCAGCCAAGATCTTTGGGGGGGACTAGCGGGAGTTGTCAATGAGCAGTTCTTC CASSQDLWGGLAGVVNEQFF
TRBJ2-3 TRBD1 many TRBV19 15 TGTGCCAGTAGAGATACAGGGGGGAGGTCAGATACGCAGTATTTT CASRDTGGRSDTQYF
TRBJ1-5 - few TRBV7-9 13 TGTGCCAGCAGCTTAGCGACCAATCAGCCCCAGCATTTT CASSLATNQPQHF
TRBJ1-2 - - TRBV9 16 TGTGCCAGCAGCGTAGGGGGACGCCTCCCATCCTATGGCCACACCTTT CASSVGGRLPSYGHTF
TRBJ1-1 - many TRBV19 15 TGTGCCAGTAGTCCCCCGGTGTGGGGCGGCACTGAAGCTTTCTTT CASSPPVWGGTEAFF
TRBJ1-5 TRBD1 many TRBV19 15 TGTGCCAGTACCACGGACAGGGATGTCAATCAGCCCCAGCATTTT CASTTDRDVNQPQHF
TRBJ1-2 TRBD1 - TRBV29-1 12 TGCAGCGTTGTGGGACAGGGCGGAGGCTACACCTTC CSVVGQGGGYTF
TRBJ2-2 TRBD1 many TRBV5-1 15 TGCGCCAGCAGCTCGGGACAGGGAGGCACCGGGGAGCTGTTTTTT CASSSGQGGTGELFF
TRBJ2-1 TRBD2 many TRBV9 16 TGTGCCAGCAGCACTTCTGGGGGGGTGTCCTACAATGAGCAGTTCTTC CASSTSGGVSYNEQFF
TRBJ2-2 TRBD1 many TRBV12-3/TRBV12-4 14 TGTGCCAGCAGTTGGGACAGGGGATCCGGGGAGCTGTTTTTT CASSWDRGSGELFF
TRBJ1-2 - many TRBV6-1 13 TGTGCCAGCAGTGATTGGGGTAACTATGGCTACACCTTC CASSDWGNYGYTF
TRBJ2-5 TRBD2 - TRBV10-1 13 TGCGCCAGCAGTGGGGGACTAGCTGAGACCCAGTACTTC CASSGGLAETQYF
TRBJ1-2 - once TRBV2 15 TGTGCCAGCAGCGTAGGCCAGAATCCAAGGGATGGCTACACCTTC CASSVGQNPRDGYTF
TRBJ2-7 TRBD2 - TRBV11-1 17 TGTGCCAGCAGCTCCCCCTCTAGCGGGGGCCTCACCGGGGAGCAGTACTTC CASSSPSSGGLTGEQYF
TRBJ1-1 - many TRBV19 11 TGTGCCAGTAGTACGGTAGCTGAAGCTTTCTTT CASSTVAEAFF
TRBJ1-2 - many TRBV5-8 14 TGTGCCAGCAGCTTGGCTGGCAAAGCCCATGGCTACACCTTC CASSLAGKAHGYTF
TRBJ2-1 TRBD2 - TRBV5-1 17 TGCGCCAGCAGCTTGACCGGGACTAGCAGGACATACAATGAGCAGTTCTTC CASSLTGTSRTYNEQFF
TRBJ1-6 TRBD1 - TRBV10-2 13 TGCGCCAGCAGCCGGGACAGGGATTCACCCCTCCACTTT CASSRDRDSPLHF
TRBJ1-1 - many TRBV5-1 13 TGCGCCAGCAGCTTGGATAGTAAGACTGAAGCTTTCTTT CASSLDSKTEAFF
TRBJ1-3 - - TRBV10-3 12 TGTGCCATCAGTGATAGTGGGAACACCATATATTTT CAISDSGNTIYF
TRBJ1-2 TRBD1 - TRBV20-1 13 TGCAGTGCAAGACAGGGGGCTGACTATGGCTACACCTTC CSARQGADYGYTF
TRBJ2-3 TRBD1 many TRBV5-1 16 TGCGCCAGCAGCTTGGGGGGACAGGGATACACAGATACGCAGTATTTT CASSLGGQGYTDTQYF
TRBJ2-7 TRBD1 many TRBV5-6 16 TGTGCCAGCAGCTCCTGGGGGACAGGGGGGCGTAGTGTGCAGTACTTC CASSSWGTGGRSVQYF
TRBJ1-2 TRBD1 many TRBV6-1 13 TGTGCCAGCGGTGATAGGGACAGCAATGGCTACACCTTC CASGDRDSNGYTF
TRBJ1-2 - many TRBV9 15 TGTGCCAGCAGCGTAAGGGATATGGGAAGGAAAGGCTACACCTTC CASSVRDMGRKGYTF